One and the same sample provided the 5 T cell receptor beta chains below, sequenced in a study of T cell changes during pregnancy in multiple sclerosis. Generated by immunoSEQ multiplex PCR, the TCRdb table keeps only in-frame clones and is missing some. The sample consists of about 47,000 clones, approximately 90% of them appearing once. Specimen: peripheral blood, collected in the first trimester of pregnancy. The receptor set was obtained from a female donor with multiple sclerosis, enrolled in a pregnancy study.

This chain uses TRBV2 with TRBJ1-2; a weak D match, TRBD1 (6 bases). The CDR3 extends over 12 amino acids. CDR1 is SNHLY and CDR2 is FYNNEI in the germline V gene. Trimming removed 6 bases at V and 3 bases at J, with 8 bases between. The CDR3 loop is CASRSGDYGYTF. CDR3 nucleotide sequence: TGTGCCAGCAGATCAGGGGACTATGGCTACACCTTC.

The chain recombines TRBV2 with TRBJ2-3; TRBD1 might be the D (5 bases). This CDR3 spans 12 amino acids. The V gene's germline CDR1 is SNHLY and CDR2 FYNNEI. V gave up 7 bases and J gave up 6 bases, with 11 bases separating them. This CDR3 is CASKGEGDTQYF. CDR3 DNA: TGTGCCAGCAAAGGGGAAGGGGATACGCAGTATTTT.

This clone was recorded only once. V gene TRBV5-1 combines with J gene TRBJ2-3; tentative D call: TRBD1 (6 bases). CDR1 and CDR2 (germline): SGHRS, YFSETQ. V was cut by 4 bases and J by 5 bases, with 17 bases left in between. The CDR3 is made up of 15 amino acids. The CDR3 DNA reads as TGCGCCAGCAGCCCCTCCCGGGGACATAAAGATACGCAGTATTTT. Amino acid sequence: CASSPSRGHKDTQYF.

The chain uses TRBV18 and TRBJ2-7; D uncertain. V lost 4 bases, J lost 6 bases, and 7 bases lay in between. This CDR3 has 11 amino acids. Germline loops: CDR1 KGHSH, CDR2 LQKENI. CDR3 nucleotides: TGTGCCAGCTCACTACAGTCCGAGCAGTACTTC. Translated: CASSLQSEQYF.

V gene TRBV7-9 combines with J gene TRBJ2-1, with 7 bases matching TRBD2. This CDR3 region has 14 residues. V was clipped by 5 bases and J by 5 bases; unmatched bases: 6. Per germline, CDR1 SEHNR and CDR2 FQNEAQ (reference sequence). CDR3 protein: CASSRGEVNNEQFF. CDR3 in DNA: TGTGCCAGCAGCCGGGGGGAAGTGAACAATGAGCAGTTCTTC.